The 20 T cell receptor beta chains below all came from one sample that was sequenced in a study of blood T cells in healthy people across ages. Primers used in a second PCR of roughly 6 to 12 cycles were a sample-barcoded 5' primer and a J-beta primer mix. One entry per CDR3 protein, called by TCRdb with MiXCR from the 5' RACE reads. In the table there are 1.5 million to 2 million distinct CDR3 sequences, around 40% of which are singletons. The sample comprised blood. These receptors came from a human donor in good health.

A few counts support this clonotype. The CDR3: CATSTSRGAYNEQFF. As DNA, the CDR3 is TGTGCCACCAGCACCTCCCGGGGAGCCTACAATGAGCAGTTCTTC. The chain employs TRBV15 and TRBJ2-1; tentative D call: TRBD2 (5 bases). Germline CDR1 is LNHNV and CDR2 is YYDKDF (reference sequence). This CDR3 has 15 amino acids. Between the trimmed V and J ends, which lost 4 bases and 2 bases, there was a span of 12 bases.

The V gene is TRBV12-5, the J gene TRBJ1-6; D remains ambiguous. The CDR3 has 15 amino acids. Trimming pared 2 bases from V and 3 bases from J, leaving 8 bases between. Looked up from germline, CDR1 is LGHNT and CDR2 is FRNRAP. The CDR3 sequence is CASGLSQGYNSPLHF. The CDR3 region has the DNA TGTGCTAGTGGTTTGAGTCAAGGCTATAATTCACCCCTCCACTTT.

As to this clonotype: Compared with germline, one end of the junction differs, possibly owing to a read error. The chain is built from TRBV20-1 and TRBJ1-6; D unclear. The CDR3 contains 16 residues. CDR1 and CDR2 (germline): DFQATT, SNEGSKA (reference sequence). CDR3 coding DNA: TGCAGTGCAAGAGTTAATCCGAGCTCCTATAATTCACCCCTCCACTTT. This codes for CSARVNPSSYNSPLHF.

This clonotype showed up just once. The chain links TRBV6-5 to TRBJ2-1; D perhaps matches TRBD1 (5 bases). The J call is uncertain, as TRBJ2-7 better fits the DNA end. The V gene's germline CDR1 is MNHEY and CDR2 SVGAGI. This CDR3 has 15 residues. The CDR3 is CASSYGLAGYYEQYF. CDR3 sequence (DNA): TGTGCCAGCAGTTACGGGTTGGCAGGGTACTATGAGCAGTACTTC.

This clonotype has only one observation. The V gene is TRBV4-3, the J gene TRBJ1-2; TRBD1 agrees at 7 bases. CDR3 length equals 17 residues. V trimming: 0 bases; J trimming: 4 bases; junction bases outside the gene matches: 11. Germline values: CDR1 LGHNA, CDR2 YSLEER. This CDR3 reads CASSQDLGQPRGYGYTF. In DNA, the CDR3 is TGCGCCAGCAGCCAAGATCTGGGACAGCCAAGAGGCTATGGCTACACCTTC.

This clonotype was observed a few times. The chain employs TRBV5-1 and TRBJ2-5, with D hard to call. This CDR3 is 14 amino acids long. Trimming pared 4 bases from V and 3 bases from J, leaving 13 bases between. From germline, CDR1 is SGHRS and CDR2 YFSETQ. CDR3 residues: CASSIGSSEETQYF. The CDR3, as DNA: TGCGCCAGCAGCATAGGGTCGTCGGAAGAGACCCAGTACTTC.

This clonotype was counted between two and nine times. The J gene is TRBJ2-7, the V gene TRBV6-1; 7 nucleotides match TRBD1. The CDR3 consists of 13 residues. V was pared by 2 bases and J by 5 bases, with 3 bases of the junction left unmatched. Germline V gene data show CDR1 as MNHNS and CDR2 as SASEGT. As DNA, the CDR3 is TGTGCCAGCAGTGAAAACAGGGGAGACGAGCAGTACTTC. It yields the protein CASSENRGDEQYF.

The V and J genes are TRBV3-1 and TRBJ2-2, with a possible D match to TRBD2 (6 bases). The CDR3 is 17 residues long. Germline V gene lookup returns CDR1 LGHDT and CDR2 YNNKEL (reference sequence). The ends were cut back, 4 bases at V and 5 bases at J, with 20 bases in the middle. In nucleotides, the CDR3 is TGTGCCAGCAGCCCTCCCCCGGGGGATAGTATTACCGGGGAGCTGTTTTTT. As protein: CASSPPPGDSITGELFF.

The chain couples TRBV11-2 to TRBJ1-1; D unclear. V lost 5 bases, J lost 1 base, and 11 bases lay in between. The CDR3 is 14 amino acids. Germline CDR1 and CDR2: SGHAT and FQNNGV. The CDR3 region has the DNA TGTGCCAGCAGCCTTCCTTACGCGAACACTGAAGCTTTCTTT. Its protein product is CASSLPYANTEAFF.

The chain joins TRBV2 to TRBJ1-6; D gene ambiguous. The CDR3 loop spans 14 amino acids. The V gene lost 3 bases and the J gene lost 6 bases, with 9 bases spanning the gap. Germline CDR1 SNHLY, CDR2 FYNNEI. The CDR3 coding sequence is TGTGCCAGCAGTGATGGACCAATTAATTCACCCCTCCACTTT. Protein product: CASSDGPINSPLHF.

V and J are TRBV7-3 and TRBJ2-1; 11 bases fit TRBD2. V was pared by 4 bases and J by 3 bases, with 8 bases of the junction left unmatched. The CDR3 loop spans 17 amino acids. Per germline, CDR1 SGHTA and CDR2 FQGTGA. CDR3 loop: CASSSAGLAGVYNEQFF. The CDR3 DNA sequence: TGTGCCAGCAGCTCGGCCGGACTAGCGGGCGTCTACAATGAGCAGTTCTTC. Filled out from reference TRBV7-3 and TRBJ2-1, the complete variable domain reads GAGVSQTPSNKVTEKGKYVELRCDPISGHTALYWYRQSLGQGPEFLIYFQGTGAADDSGLPNDRFFAVRPEGSVSTLKIQRTERGDSAVYLCASSSAGLAGVYNEQFFGPGTRLTVL.

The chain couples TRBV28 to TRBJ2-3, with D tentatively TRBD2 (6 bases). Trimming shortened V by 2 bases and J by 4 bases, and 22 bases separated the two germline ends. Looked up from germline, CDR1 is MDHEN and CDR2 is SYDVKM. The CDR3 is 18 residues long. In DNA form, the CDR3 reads TGTGCCAGCAGTTTACCCACCAGACGGGGGTCCAGGCCAGATACGCAGTATTTT. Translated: CASSLPTRRGSRPDTQYF.

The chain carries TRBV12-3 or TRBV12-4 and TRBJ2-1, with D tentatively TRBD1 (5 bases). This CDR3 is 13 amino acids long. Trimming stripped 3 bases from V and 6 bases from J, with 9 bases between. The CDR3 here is CASSLGQCNEQFF. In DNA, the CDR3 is TGTGCCAGCAGTTTGGGGCAGTGCAATGAGCAGTTCTTC.

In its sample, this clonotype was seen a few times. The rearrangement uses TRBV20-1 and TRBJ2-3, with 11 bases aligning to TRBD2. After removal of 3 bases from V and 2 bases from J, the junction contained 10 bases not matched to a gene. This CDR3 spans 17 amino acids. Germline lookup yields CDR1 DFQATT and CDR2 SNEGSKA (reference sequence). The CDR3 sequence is CSASIKTSGINTDTQYF. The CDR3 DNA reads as TGCAGTGCTAGTATAAAGACTAGCGGGATAAACACAGATACGCAGTATTTT.

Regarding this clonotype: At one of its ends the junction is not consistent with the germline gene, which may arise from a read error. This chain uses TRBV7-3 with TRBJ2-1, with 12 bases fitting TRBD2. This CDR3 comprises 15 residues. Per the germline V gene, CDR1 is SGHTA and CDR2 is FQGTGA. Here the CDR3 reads CTSSLGLAGYNEQFF. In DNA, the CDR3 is TGTACCAGCAGCTTGGGACTAGCGGGTTACAATGAGCAGTTCTTC.

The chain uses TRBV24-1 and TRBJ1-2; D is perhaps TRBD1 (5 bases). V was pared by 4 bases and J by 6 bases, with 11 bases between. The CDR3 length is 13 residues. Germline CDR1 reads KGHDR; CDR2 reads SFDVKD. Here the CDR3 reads CATSDGAVNGYTF. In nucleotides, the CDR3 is TGTGCCACCAGTGACGGGGCGGTGAATGGCTACACCTTC.

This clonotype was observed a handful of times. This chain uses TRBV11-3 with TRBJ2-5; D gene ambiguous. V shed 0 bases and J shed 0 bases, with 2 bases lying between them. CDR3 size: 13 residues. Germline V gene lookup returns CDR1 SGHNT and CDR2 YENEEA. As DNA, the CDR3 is TGTGCCAGCAGCTTAGATGACCAAGAGACCCAGTACTTC. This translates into CASSLDDQETQYF.

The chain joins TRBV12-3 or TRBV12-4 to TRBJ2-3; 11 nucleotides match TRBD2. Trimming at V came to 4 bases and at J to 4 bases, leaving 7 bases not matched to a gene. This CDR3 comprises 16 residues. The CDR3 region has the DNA TGTGCCAGCAGTTCCCGACTAGCGGGGCTGGCAGATACGCAGTATTTT. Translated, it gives CASSSRLAGLADTQYF.

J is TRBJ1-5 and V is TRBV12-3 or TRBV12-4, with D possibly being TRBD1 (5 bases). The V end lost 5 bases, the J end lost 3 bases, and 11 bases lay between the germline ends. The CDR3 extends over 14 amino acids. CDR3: CASSAGLDNQPQHF. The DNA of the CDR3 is TGTGCCAGCAGTGCAGGGTTAGACAATCAGCCCCAGCATTTT.

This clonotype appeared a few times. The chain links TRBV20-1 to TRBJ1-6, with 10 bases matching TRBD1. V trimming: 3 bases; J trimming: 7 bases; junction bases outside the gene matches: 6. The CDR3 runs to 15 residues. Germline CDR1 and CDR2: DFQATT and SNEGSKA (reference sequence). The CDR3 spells CSARARDRGNSPLHF. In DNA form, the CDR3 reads TGCAGTGCTAGGGCACGGGACAGGGGAAATTCACCCCTCCACTTT.